This T cell receptor (beta chain) was obtained from a study of tumor and adjacent non-tumor tissue in lung cancer. Study-wide context: The patients, around 10 men and a few women, were roughly 30 to 80 with stage I to III disease. Samples averaged about 3.8 million productive TCRbeta reads each.

Points on this clonotype: One end of the junction is discordant with germline, which a read error may explain.

The library came from three nested PCR rounds adapted from ARM-PCR protocols. MiXCR, applied by TCRdb to the multiplex PCR reads, yields one record per CDR3 protein. The sample lists more than 85,000 distinct CDR3 sequences, roughly 84% seen once, with approximately 24% in the top ten. RNA was extracted from bulk tissue without any cell sorting. The length of the CDR3 is 17 residues. CDR1 and CDR2 (germline): MGHRA, YSYEKL. This chain connects TRBV4-1 to TRBJ2-1, with D perhaps matching TRBD1 or TRBD2 (5 bases each). The clonotype comes from a man aged 70-80 years with non-small cell lung cancer. Specimen: lung tumor tissue. CDR3 nucleotides: TGCGTCAGCAACTTTACCCACTCGGGACCTTTGAGGAAAGAGCAGTTCTTC. As protein: CVSNFTHSGPLRKEQFF.